A single sample is the source of the 9 T cell receptor beta chains below, sequenced in a study of blood T cell repertoires in COVID-19. TCRdb keeps only in-frame clones here, not all; method: immunoSEQ multiplex PCR. The data show nearly 200,000 clones, nearly 90% seen once. Source material: peripheral blood. The receptors originated from a woman aged 40 to 50 who had recovered from COVID-19.

The chain carries TRBV25-1 and TRBJ2-1; D ambiguous. Germline CDR1 reads MGHDK; CDR2 reads SYGVNS. The V and J ends lost 6 bases and 4 bases respectively, with 16 bases between them. The CDR3 loop spans 15 amino acids. The CDR3 sequence is CASSVTNAVYNEQFF. CDR3 nucleotide sequence: TGTGCCAGCAGCGTCACGAATGCGGTATACAATGAGCAGTTCTTC.

J is TRBJ2-5 and V is TRBV24-1, with 10 bases lining up with TRBD1. Germline values: CDR1 KGHDR, CDR2 SFDVKD. With 5 bases clipped from V and 3 bases from J, the junction kept 5 bases outside the gene matches. The CDR3 length is 15 residues. The CDR3 bases are TGTGCCACCAGTGGTTCCGGGACAGGGGAAGAGACCCAGTACTTC. This codes for CATSGSGTGEETQYF.

The chain uses TRBV12-1 and TRBJ2-7; the tabulated D call, TRBD1, remains unverified against the DNA. TRBV12-1 is a documented pseudogene. This CDR3 contains 17 residues. The CDR3 DNA follows: TGTGCCAGAGGAGGGTCCCTGGGGGGACAGGGATCTTACGAGCAGTACTTC. This sequence encodes CARGGSLGGQGSYEQYF.

V gene TRBV28 combines with J gene TRBJ1-2; no clear D. The CDR3 spans 13 residues. Germline V CDR1 and CDR2: MDHEN, SYDVKM. Between the trimmed V and J ends, which lost 6 bases and 4 bases, there was a span of 12 bases. CDR3 sequence reads: CASRSIRVYGYTF. DNA for the CDR3: TGTGCCAGCAGATCTATACGGGTCTATGGCTACACCTTC.

The chain links TRBV5-4 to TRBJ1-6; 9 positions agree with TRBD1. Looked up from germline, CDR1 is SGHNT and CDR2 is YYREEE (reference sequence). The CDR3 is 17 residues long. The J segment lost 4 bases and the V segment lost 3 bases, leaving 8 bases of the junction unmatched. The CDR3 loop is CASSSADRGLYNSPLHF. CDR3 in DNA: TGTGCCAGCAGCTCCGCGGACAGGGGACTTTATAATTCACCCCTCCACTTT. Based on the CDR3 plus reference TRBV5-4 and TRBJ1-6, the full variable domain is ETGVTQSPTHLIKTRGQQVTLRCSSQSGHNTVSWYQQALGQGPQFIFQYYREEENGRGNFPPRFSGLQFPNYSSELNVNALELDDSALYLCASSSADRGLYNSPLHFGNGTRLTVT.

The V and J genes are TRBV7-6 and TRBJ2-1, with 9 bases that match TRBD2. The CDR3 consists of 15 residues. The junction had 5 bases not matched to a gene; V was cut back by 1 base and J by 7 bases. Germline lookup yields CDR1 SGHVS and CDR2 FNYEAQ. The CDR3, as DNA: TGTGCCAGCAGCTTAGACGGCCTAGCGGGAAATGAGCAGTTCTTC. This codes for CASSLDGLAGNEQFF.

This rearrangement joins TRBV4-2 to TRBJ2-1; 10 positions match TRBD2. This CDR3 region has 17 residues. The ends lost 3 bases at V and 8 bases at J; junction bases unmatched: 13. The germline CDR1 and CDR2 sequences are LGHNA and YNFKEQ. CDR3 nucleotides: TGTGCCAGCAGCCATCCCACGGCTAGCGGGAGAGGAGATGAGCAGTTCTTC. Amino acid sequence: CASSHPTASGRGDEQFF.

The V call is TRBV6-5, the J call TRBJ1-2; maybe TRBD1 (5 bases). V shed 6 bases and J shed 5 bases, with 13 bases lying between them. Germline CDR1 MNHEY, CDR2 SVGAGI. The CDR3 totals 13 residues. The CDR3 DNA reads as TGTGCCAGCAGACTCCGACAGAATTATGGCTACACCTTC. It codes for CASRLRQNYGYTF.

This clone has just one count. The chain joins TRBV6-6 to TRBJ2-6, with a tentative D call TRBD1 (6 bases). V lost 5 bases and J lost 1, with 21 bases in between. This CDR3 region has 19 residues. Germline loops: CDR1 MNHNY, CDR2 SVGAGI (reference sequence). CDR3 coding DNA: TGTGCCAGCAGTCCTCTAACCCACCTACAGGGTTCTGGGGCCAACGTCCTGACTTTC. Residues: CASSPLTHLQGSGANVLTF.